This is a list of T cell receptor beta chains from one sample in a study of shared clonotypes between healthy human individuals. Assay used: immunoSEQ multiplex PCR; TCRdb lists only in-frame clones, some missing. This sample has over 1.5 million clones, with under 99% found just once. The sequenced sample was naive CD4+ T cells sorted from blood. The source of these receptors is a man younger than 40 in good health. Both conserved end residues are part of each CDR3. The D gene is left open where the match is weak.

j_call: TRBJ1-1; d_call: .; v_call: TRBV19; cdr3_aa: CASSARTIEAFF; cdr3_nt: TGTGCCAGTAGTGCACGGACAATTGAAGCTTTCTTT
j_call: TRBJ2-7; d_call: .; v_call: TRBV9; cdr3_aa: CASTMGGAGEQYF; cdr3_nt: TGTGCCAGCACCATGGGGGGGGCCGGCGAGCAGTACTTC
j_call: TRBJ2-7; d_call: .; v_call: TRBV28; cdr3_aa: CASSSKGPGRWEQYF; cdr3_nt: TGTGCCAGCAGTTCGAAGGGACCGGGGCGGTGGGAGCAGTACTTC
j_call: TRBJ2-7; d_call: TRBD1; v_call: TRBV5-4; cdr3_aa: CASSLGQASYEQYF; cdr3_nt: TGTGCCAGCAGCCTGGGACAGGCATCCTACGAGCAGTACTTC
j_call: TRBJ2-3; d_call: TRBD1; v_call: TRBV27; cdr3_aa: CASSFLGQGDTQYF; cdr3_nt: TGTGCCAGCAGTTTTTTGGGACAGGGAGATACGCAGTATTTT
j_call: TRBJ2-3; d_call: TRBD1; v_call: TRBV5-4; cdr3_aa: CASSFGNRGWADTQYF; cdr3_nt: TGTGCCAGCAGCTTTGGGAACAGGGGGTGGGCAGATACGCAGTATTTT
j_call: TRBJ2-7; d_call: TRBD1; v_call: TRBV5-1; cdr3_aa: CASSARDRGGNEQYF; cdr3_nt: TGCGCCAGCAGCGCCCGGGACAGGGGAGGGAACGAGCAGTACTTC
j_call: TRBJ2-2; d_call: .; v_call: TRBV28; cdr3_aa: CASSLTPGSGTGELFF; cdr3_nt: TGTGCCAGCAGTTTAACCCCTGGGAGCGGCACCGGGGAGCTGTTTTTT
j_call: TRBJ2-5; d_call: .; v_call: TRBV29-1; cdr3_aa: CSVAFWGAGETQYF; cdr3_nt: TGCAGCGTTGCTTTCTGGGGGGCGGGAGAGACCCAGTACTTC
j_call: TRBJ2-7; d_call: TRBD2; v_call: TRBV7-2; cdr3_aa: CASHKGTSGSSYEQYF; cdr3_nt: TGTGCCAGCCATAAAGGGACTAGCGGGAGTTCCTACGAGCAGTACTTC
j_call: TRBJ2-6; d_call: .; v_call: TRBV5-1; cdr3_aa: CASSLGSGANVLTF; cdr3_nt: TGCGCCAGCAGCTTGGGTTCTGGGGCCAACGTCCTGACTTTC
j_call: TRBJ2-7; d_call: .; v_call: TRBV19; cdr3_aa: CASSTQDPPYEQYF; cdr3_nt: TGTGCCAGTAGTACCCAGGATCCCCCCTACGAGCAGTACTTC
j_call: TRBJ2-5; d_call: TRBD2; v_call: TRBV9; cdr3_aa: CASSVGTSGQETQYF; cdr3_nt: TGTGCCAGCAGCGTAGGGACTAGCGGCCAAGAGACCCAGTACTTC
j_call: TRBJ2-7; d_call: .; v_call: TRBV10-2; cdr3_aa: CASSDYSYEQYF; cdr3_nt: TGCGCCAGCAGTGACTATTCCTACGAGCAGTACTTC
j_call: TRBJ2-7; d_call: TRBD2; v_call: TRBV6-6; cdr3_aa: CASRPFSGASYEQYF; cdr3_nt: TGTGCCAGCAGACCTTTCAGCGGGGCCTCCTACGAGCAGTACTTC
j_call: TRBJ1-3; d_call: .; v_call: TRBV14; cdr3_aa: CASSQLGGSGNTIYF; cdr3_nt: TGTGCCAGCAGCCAATTAGGGGGGTCTGGAAACACCATATATTTT
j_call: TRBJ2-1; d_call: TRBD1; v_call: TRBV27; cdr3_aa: CASISRWDSNPNEQFF; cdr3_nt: TGTGCCAGCATCTCGAGGTGGGACAGCAACCCTAATGAGCAGTTCTTC
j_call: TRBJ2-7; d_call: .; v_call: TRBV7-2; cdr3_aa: CASSLILRGGEQYF; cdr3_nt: TGTGCCAGCAGCCTCATATTAAGGGGGGGCGAGCAGTACTTC
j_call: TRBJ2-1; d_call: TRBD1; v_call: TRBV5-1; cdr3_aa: CASSLAGTGGINEQFF; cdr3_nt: TGCGCCAGCAGCTTGGCCGGGACAGGGGGTATAAATGAGCAGTTCTTC
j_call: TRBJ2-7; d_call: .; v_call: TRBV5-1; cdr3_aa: CASSNQGGGLALYEQYF; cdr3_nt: TGCGCCAGCAGCAATCAAGGTGGGGGCCTAGCACTCTACGAGCAGTACTTC
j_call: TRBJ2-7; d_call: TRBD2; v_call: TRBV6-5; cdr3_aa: CASRTAGGYLGEQYF; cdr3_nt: TGTGCCAGCAGGACAGCGGGAGGATATTTGGGGGAGCAGTACTTC
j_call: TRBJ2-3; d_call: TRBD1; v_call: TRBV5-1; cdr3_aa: CASSGGGQGTDTQYF; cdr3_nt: TGCGCCAGCAGCGGAGGGGGACAGGGCACAGATACGCAGTATTTT
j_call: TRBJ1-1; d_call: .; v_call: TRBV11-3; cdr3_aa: CASSLAHLNTEAFF; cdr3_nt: TGTGCCAGCAGCTTAGCACACCTGAACACTGAAGCTTTCTTT
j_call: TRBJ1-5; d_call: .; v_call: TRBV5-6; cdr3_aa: CASSLAPGEGQPQHF; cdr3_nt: TGTGCCAGCAGCTTGGCGCCGGGGGAAGGTCAGCCCCAGCATTTT
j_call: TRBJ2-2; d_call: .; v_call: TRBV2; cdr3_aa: CASSVLVGELFF; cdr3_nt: TGTGCCAGCAGTGTCTTAGTCGGGGAGCTGTTTTTT
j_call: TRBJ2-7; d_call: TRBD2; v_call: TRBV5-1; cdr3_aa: CASSLLTSGSYEQYF; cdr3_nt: TGCGCCAGCAGCTTGTTGACTAGCGGCTCCTACGAGCAGTACTTC